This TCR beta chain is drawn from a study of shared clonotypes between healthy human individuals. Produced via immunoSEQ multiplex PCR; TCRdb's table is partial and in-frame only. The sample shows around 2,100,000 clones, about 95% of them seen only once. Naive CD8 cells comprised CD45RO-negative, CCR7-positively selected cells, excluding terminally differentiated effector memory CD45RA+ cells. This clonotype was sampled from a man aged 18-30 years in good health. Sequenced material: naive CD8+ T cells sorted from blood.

CDR3 sequence: CASSSPGLAGGEGTDTQYF. The CDR3 coding sequence is TGTGCCAGCAGCTCACCGGGACTAGCGGGAGGAGAAGGCACAGATACGCAGTATTTT. The chain employs TRBV9 and TRBJ2-3; TRBD2 agrees at 15 bases. The V segment lost 4 bases and the J segment 1 base; nucleotides outside the gene matches: 10. Germline V gene data show CDR1 as SGDLS and CDR2 as YYNGEE. The CDR3 consists of 19 residues.